This T cell receptor beta chain was retrieved from a study of shared clonotypes between healthy human individuals. Study observations and caveats: Generation of non-shared clonotypes was less probable than generation of clonotypes shared by all four donors.

CDR3 length: 14 amino acids. With 4 bases clipped from V and 4 bases from J, the junction kept 4 bases outside the gene matches. The germline V gene has CDR1 KGHSH and CDR2 LQKENI. Genomic DNA of each subset was evenly split across several immunoSEQ plates. Assay: immunoSEQ multiplex PCR; the TCRdb copy retains only in-frame clones and omits some. The sample contains about 2.2 million clones, 93% of which appear only once. CD45RO-negative, CCR7-positively selected cells formed the naive CD8 fraction, excluding terminally differentiated effector memory CD45RA+ cells. Concerning this clone: What it binds is not known.

The source of this sequence is a man aged 18 to 29 in good health. Some clones in this sample may be carry-over from other donors' samples. This chain uses TRBV18 with TRBJ2-7; 10 bases are shared with TRBD1. Sample: naive CD8+ T cells from PBMCs. CDR3: CASSRDRGEYEQYF. In DNA form, the CDR3 reads TGTGCCAGCTCACGGGACAGGGGAGAGTACGAGCAGTACTTC.